Given below is one T cell receptor (beta chain) in context. CDR3 length: 18 residues. CDR1 LNHNV and CDR2 YYDKDF come from the germline V gene (reference sequence). Trimming at V came to 0 bases and at J to 2 bases, leaving 12 bases not matched to a gene. A multiplex PCR was run with 60 Vbeta primers and 13 Jbeta primers. Only in-frame clones appear in the TCRdb table, and some are missing; sequencing was by immunoSEQ multiplex PCR. The table records approximately 140,000 clones, around 79% of them present only once. This sample stems from a study of cytomegalovirus exposure and HLA in healthy donors.

Sample: PBMCs. The receptor was isolated from a male donor in good health and CMV-seronegative. This chain uses TRBV15 with TRBJ2-7, with 8 bases aligning to TRBD2. Here the CDR3 DNA reads TGTGCCACCAGCAGAGATCTCGGCCAGCGGGAGAGACCCTACGAGCAGTACTTC. Encoded protein: CATSRDLGQRERPYEQYF. The variable domain in full, completed from reference TRBV15 and TRBJ2-7, reads DAMVIQNPRYQVTQFGKPVTLSCSQTLNHNVMYWYQQKSSQAPKLLFHYYDKDFNNEADTPDNFQSRRPNTSFCFLDIRSPGLGDTAMYLCATSRDLGQRERPYEQYFGPGTRLTVT.